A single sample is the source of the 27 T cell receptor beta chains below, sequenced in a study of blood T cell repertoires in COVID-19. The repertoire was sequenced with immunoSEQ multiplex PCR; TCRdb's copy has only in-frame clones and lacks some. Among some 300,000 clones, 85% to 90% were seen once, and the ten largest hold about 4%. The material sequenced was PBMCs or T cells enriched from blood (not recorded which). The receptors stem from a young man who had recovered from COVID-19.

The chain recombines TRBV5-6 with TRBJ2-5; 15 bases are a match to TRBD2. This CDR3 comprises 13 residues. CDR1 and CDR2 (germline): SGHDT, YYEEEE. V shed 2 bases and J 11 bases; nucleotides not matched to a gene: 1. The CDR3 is CASSLGTSGGQYF. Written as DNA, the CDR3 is TGTGCCAGCAGCTTAGGGACTAGCGGGGGGCAGTACTTC.

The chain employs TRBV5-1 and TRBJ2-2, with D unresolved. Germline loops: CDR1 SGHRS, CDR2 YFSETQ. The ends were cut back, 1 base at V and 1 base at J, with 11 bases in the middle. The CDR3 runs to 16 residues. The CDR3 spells CASSLMGSLNTGELFF. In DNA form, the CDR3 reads TGCGCCAGCAGCTTGATGGGCAGCTTGAACACCGGGGAGCTGTTTTTT.

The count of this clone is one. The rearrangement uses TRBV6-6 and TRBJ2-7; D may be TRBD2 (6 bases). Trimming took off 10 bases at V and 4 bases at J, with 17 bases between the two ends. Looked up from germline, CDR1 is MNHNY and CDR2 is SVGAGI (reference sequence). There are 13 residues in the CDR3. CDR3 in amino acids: CATRRDFEYEQYF. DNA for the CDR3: TGTGCCACAAGAAGGGACTTCGAATACGAGCAGTACTTC.

CDR3 sequence: CASRVGRANEKLFF. The CDR3 bases are TGTGCCAGTAGGGTCGGGCGGGCTAATGAAAAACTGTTTTTT. This sequence joins TRBV19 and TRBJ1-4; D remains unclear. From germline, CDR1 is LNHDA and CDR2 SQIVND (reference sequence). V dropped 6 bases and J dropped 3 bases, with 11 bases sitting between them. There are 14 residues in the CDR3.

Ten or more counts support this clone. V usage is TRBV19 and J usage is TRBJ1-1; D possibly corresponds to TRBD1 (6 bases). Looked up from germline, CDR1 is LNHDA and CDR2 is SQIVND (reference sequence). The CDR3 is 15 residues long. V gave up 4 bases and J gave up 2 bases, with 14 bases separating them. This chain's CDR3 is CASSTSTGDNTEAFF. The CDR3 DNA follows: TGTGCCAGTAGTACTTCGACAGGAGATAACACTGAAGCTTTCTTT.

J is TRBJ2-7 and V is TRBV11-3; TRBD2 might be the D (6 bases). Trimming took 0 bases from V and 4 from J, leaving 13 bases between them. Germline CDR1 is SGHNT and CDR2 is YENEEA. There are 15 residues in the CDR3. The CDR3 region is CASSLDRRDWYEQYF. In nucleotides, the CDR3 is TGTGCCAGCAGCTTAGATCGGCGGGATTGGTACGAGCAGTACTTC.

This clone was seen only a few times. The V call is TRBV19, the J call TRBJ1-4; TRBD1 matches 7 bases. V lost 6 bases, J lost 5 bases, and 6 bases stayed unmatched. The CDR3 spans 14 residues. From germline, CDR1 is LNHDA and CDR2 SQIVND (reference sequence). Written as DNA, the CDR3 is TGTGCCAGTAGGACAACAGGGGTGAATGAAAAACTGTTTTTT. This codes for CASRTTGVNEKLFF. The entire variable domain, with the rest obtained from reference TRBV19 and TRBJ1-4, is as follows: DGGITQSPKYLFRKEGQNVTLSCEQNLNHDAMYWYRQDPGQGLRLIYYSQIVNDFQKGDIAEGYSVSREKKESFPLTVTSAQKNPTAFYLCASRTTGVNEKLFFGSGTQLSVL.

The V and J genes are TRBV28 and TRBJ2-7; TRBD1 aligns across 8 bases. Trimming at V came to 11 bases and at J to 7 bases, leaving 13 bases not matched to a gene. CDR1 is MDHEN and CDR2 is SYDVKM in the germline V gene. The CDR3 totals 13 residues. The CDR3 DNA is TGTGCCGCCTCGGGACAGGTAAATAGGGAGCAGTACTTC. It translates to CAASGQVNREQYF.

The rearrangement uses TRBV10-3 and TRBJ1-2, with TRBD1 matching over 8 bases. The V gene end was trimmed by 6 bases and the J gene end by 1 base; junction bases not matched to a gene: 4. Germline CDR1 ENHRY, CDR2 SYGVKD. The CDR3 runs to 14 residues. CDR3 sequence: CAIRGTGFNYGYTF. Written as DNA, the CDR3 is TGTGCCATCAGAGGGACAGGCTTTAACTATGGCTACACCTTC.

The CDR3 DNA reads as TGTGCCAGAAGCTTGACCCTCCAGACCAGGGAATCTGGGGAGCTGTTTTTT. Translated, it gives CARSLTLQTRESGELFF. The chain is built from TRBV5-3 and TRBJ2-2, with D possibly matching TRBD1 (5 bases). TRBV5-3 is classed as an ORF, of uncertain function. V lost 1 base to trimming and J lost 8 bases, with 21 bases between them. This CDR3 has 17 residues.

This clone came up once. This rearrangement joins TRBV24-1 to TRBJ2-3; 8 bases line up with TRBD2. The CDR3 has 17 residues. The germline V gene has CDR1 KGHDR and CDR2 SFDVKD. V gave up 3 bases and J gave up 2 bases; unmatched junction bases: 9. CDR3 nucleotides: TGTGCCACCAGTGATCCAACTAGCGGCCTCTCCACAGATACGCAGTATTTT. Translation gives CATSDPTSGLSTDTQYF.

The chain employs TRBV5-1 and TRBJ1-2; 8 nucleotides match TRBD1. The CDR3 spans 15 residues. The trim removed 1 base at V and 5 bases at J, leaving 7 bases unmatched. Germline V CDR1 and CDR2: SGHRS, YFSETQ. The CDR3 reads CASSLTLTGGYGYTF. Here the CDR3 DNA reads TGCGCCAGCAGCTTGACCCTTACAGGGGGGTATGGCTACACCTTC.

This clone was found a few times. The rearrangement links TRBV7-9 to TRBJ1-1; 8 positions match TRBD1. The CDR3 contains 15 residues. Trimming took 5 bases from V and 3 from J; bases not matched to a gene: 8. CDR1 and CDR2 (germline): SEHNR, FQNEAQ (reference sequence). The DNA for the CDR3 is TGTGCCAGCAGCCCTCGACAGGGGAGGGACACTGAAGCTTTCTTT. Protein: CASSPRQGRDTEAFF. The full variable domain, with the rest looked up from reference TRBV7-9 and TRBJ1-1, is DTGVSQNPRHKITKRGQNVTFRCDPISEHNRLYWYRQTLGQGPEFLTYFQNEAQLEKSRLLSDRFSAERPKGSFSTLEIQRTEQGDSAMYLCASSPRQGRDTEAFFGQGTRLTVV.

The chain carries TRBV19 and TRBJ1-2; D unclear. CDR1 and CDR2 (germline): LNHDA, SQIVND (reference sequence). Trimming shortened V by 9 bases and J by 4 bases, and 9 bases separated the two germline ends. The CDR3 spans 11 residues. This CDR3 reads CASTGFYGYTF. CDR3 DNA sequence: TGTGCCAGCACGGGGTTCTATGGCTACACCTTC.

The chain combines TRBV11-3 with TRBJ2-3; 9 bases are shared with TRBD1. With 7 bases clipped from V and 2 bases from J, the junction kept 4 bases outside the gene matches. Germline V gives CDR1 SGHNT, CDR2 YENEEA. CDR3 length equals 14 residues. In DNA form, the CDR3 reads TGTGCCAGCACCCGGGACAGGGACACAGATACGCAGTATTTT. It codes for CASTRDRDTDTQYF.

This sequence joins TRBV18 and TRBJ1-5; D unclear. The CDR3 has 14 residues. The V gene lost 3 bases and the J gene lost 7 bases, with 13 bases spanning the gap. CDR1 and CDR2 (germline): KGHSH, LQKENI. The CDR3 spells CASSPAGIGQPQHF. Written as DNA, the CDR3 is TGTGCCAGCTCACCTGCCGGGATTGGACAGCCCCAGCATTTT.

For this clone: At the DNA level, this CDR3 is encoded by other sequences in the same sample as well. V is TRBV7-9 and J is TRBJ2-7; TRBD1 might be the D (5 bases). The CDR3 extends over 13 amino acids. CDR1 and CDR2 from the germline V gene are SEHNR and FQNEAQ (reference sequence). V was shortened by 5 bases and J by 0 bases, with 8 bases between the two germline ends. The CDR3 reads CASSLGASYEQYF. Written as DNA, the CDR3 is TGTGCCAGCAGCCTAGGGGCCTCCTACGAGCAGTACTTC.

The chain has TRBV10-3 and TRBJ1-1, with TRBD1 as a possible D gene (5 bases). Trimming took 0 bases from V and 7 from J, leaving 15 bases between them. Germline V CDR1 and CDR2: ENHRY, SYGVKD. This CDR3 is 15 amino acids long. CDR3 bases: TGTGCCATCAGTGAGTCAGATTTGGGGCGAGTTGAAGCTTTCTTT. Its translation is CAISESDLGRVEAFF.

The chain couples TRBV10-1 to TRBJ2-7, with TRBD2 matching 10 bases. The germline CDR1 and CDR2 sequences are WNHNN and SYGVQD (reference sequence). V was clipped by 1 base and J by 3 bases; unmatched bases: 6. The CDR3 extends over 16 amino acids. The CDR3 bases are TGCGCCAGCAGTGAGTTTAGCGGGGGGTCCCTCTACGAGCAGTACTTC. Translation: CASSEFSGGSLYEQYF.

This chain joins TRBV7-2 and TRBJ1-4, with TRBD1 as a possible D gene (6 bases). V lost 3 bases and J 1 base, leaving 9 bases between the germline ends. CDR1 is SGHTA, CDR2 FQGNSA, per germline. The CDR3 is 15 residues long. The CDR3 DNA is TGTGCCAGCAGCTTGTGGGGGCAAACTAATGAAAAACTGTTTTTT. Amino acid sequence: CASSLWGQTNEKLFF.

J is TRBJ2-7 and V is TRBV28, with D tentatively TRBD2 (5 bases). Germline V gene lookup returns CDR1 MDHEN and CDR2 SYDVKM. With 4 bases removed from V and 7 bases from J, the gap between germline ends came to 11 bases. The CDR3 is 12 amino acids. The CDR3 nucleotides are TGTGCCAGCAGTTCTAGCTCGCAGGAGCAGTACTTC. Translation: CASSSSSQEQYF.

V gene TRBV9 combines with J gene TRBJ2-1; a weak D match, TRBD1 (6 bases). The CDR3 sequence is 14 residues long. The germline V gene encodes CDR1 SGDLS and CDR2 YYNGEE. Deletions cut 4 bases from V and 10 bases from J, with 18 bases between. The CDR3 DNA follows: TGTGCCAGCAGCCCCCTTCGGACAGAGGAGGAGCAGTTCTTC. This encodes CASSPLRTEEEQFF.

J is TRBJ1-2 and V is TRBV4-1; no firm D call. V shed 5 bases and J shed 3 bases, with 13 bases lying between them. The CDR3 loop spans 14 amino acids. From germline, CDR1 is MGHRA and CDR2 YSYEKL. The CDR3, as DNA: TGCGCCAGCAGCACCCTGGGCAGCTACTATGGCTACACCTTC. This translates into CASSTLGSYYGYTF.

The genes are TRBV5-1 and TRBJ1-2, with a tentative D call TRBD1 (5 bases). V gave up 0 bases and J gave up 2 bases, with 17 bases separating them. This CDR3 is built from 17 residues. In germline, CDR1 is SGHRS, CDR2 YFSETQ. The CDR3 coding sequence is TGCGCCAGCAGCTTGGCCCCTCCCTTAGGGGCGAACTATGGCTACACCTTC. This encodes CASSLAPPLGANYGYTF.

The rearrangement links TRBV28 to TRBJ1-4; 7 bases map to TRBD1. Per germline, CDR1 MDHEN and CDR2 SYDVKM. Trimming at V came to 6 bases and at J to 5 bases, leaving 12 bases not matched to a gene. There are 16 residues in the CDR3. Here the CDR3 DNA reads TGTGCCAGCAGGCCGGTAAAGGGACAGAGGAATGAAAAACTGTTTTTT. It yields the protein CASRPVKGQRNEKLFF.

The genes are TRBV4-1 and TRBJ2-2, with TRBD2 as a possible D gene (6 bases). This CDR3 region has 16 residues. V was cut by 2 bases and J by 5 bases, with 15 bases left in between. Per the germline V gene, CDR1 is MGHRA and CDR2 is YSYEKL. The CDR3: CASSQSRDFPTGELFF. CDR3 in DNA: TGCGCCAGCAGCCAATCCCGGGACTTTCCTACCGGGGAGCTGTTTTTT.

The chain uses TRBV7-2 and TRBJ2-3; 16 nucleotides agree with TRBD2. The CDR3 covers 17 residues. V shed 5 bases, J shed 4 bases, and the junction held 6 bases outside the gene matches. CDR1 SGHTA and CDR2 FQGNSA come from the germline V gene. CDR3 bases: TGTGCCAGCAGCGCGCCGGGACTAGCGGGGGGGTCAGATACGCAGTATTTT. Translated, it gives CASSAPGLAGGSDTQYF.